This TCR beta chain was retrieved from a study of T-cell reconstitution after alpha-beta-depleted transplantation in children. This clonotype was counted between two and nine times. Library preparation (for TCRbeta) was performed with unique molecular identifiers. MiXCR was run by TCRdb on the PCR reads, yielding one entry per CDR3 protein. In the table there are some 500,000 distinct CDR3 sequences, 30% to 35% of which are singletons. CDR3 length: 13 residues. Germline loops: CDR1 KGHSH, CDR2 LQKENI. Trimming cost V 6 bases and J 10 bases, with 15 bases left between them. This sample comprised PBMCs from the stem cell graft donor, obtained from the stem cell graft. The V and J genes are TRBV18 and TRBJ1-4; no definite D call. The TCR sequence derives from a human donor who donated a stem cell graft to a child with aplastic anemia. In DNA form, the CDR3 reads TGTGCCAGCTCCGTGGACGACGGTGGAAAACTGTTTTTT. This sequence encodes CASSVDDGGKLFF.